This is a list of T cell receptor beta chains from one sample in a study of cytomegalovirus exposure and HLA in healthy donors. Here immunoSEQ multiplex PCR was the method, and the copy in TCRdb shows in-frame clones only, minus some. The repertoire includes 220,000 or so clones, approximately 80% of them detected once, and 11% to 15% sits in the top ten. Specimen: PBMCs. Receptors were obtained from a woman in her thirties in good health and CMV-seropositive. Each CDR3 is given with its conserved first and last residue. The D gene is left open where the match is weak. The listing skips clone size in some rows; elsewhere it reads once, few, many or a size class.

TRBJ2-3	TRBV2	.	.	CASVVGASTDTQYF	TGTGCCAGCGTTGTAGGGGCCAGCACAGATACGCAGTATTTT
TRBJ1-5	TRBV4-1	once	TRBD1	CASSAPGQGDNQPQHF	TGCGCCAGCAGCGCCCCGGGACAGGGGGACAATCAGCCCCAGCATTTT
TRBJ2-7	TRBV28	.	.	CASSKQGEYEQYF	TGTGCCAGCAGTAAACAGGGCGAATACGAGCAGTACTTC
TRBJ2-5	TRBV7-2	once	TRBD1	CASSLWGQMRETQYF	TGTGCCAGCAGCTTATGGGGACAGATGCGAGAGACCCAGTACTTC
TRBJ1-5	TRBV5-6	.	.	CASRGGQPQHF	TGTGCCAGTAGGGGCGGTCAGCCCCAGCATTTT
TRBJ2-3	TRBV19	.	.	CASRGLDSFRTDTQYF	TGTGCCAGTAGAGGGCTTGACAGCTTTCGCACAGATACGCAGTATTTT
TRBJ2-7	TRBV7-2	.	TRBD1	CASSSSGTGAHEQYF	TGTGCCAGCAGCTCCTCCGGGACAGGGGCCCACGAGCAGTACTTC
TRBJ2-5	TRBV2	.	.	CASNQETQYF	TGTGCCAGCAATCAGGAGACCCAGTACTTC
TRBJ1-1	TRBV5-5	few	.	CATSQLVNTEAFF	TGTGCCACCAGTCAACTGGTGAACACTGAAGCTTTCTTT
TRBJ1-1	TRBV15	.	.	CATSRDRGTEAFF	TGTGCCACCAGCAGAGACAGAGGCACTGAAGCTTTCTTT
TRBJ1-2	TRBV19	.	TRBD1	CASSEKTGTGGYGYTF	TGTGCCAGTAGTGAGAAAACCGGGACAGGGGGATATGGCTACACCTTC
TRBJ2-4	TRBV25-1	.	TRBD1	CASRGDRGNIQYF	TGTGCCAGCAGAGGGGACAGGGGGAACATTCAGTACTTC
TRBJ2-1	TRBV7-8	.	.	CASSQVGGNEQFF	TGTGCCAGCAGCCAAGTAGGTGGGAATGAGCAGTTCTTC
TRBJ1-1	TRBV29-1	.	.	CSATGITEAFF	TGCAGCGCAACAGGGATAACTGAAGCTTTCTTT
TRBJ1-1	TRBV30	once	.	CAWSENLSMNTEAFF	TGTGCCTGGAGCGAAAACTTAAGCATGAACACTGAAGCTTTCTTT
TRBJ2-7	TRBV12-5	.	.	CASGLLAPPYEQYF	TGTGCTAGTGGCTTGCTAGCTCCGCCCTACGAGCAGTACTTC
TRBJ2-2	TRBV6-5	.	TRBD1	CASSYKPTGTGELFF	TGTGCCAGCAGTTATAAGCCGACAGGGACCGGGGAGCTGTTTTTT
TRBJ1-5	TRBV2	few	.	CASSEETEPFQHF	TGTGCCAGCAGTGAGGAGACAGAGCCTTTCCAGCATTTT
TRBJ1-2	TRBV29-1	.	.	CSVEGGVQPGYGYTF	TGCAGCGTTGAAGGGGGCGTACAACCGGGCTATGGCTACACCTTC
TRBJ2-7	TRBV30	.	TRBD1	CAWSDRGVFEQYF	TGTGCCTGGTCGGACAGGGGTGTTTTCGAGCAGTACTTC
TRBJ1-1	TRBV30	.	.	CAWSFPRRRTEAFF	TGTGCCTGGAGCTTCCCGCGGAGAAGGACTGAAGCTTTCTTT
TRBJ2-7	TRBV6-1	.	TRBD2	CASSLTGGHEQYF	TGTGCCAGCAGCCTTACGGGGGGGCACGAGCAGTACTTC
TRBJ1-1	TRBV5-1	.	TRBD1	CASSLAPGGTEAFF	TGCGCCAGCAGCTTGGCTCCAGGGGGCACTGAAGCTTTCTTT
TRBJ1-2	TRBV10-1	few	.	CASSKGSPEDGYTF	TGCGCCAGCAGTAAAGGGAGTCCGGAGGATGGCTACACCTTC
TRBJ2-5	TRBV28	.	.	CASTARTREETQYF	TGTGCCAGCACCGCCCGGACGAGAGAAGAGACCCAGTACTTC
TRBJ2-7	TRBV9	.	TRBD1	CASSTQGQTNYNEQYF	TGTGCCAGCAGCACCCAGGGACAGACGAACTATAACGAGCAGTACTTC
TRBJ2-7	TRBV5-6	.	.	CASSFFFGENEQYF	TGTGCCAGCAGCTTTTTCTTCGGAGAGAACGAGCAGTACTTC
TRBJ2-7	TRBV2	few	.	CASSNYEQYF	TGTGCCAGCAGTAACTACGAGCAGTACTTC
TRBJ2-7	TRBV6-6	.	.	CASSYADSTYEQYF	TGTGCCAGCAGTTATGCCGACAGCACCTACGAGCAGTACTTC
TRBJ1-5	TRBV10-3	.	.	CAISEHPNQPQHF	TGTGCCATCAGTGAACACCCCAATCAGCCCCAGCATTTT
TRBJ1-1	TRBV10-1	.	.	CASSPDSLNTEAFF	TGCGCCAGCTCTCCGGACAGCTTGAACACTGAAGCTTTCTTT
TRBJ1-2	TRBV5-1	.	.	CASSLGNREGYTF	TGCGCCAGCAGCTTGGGAAACAGGGAAGGCTACACCTTC
TRBJ2-1	TRBV20-1	once	.	CSARPSEEQFF	TGCAGTGCTCGCCCTAGCGAAGAGCAGTTCTTC
TRBJ2-1	TRBV7-3	.	.	CASSDGIPDYNEQFF	TGTGCCAGCAGCGACGGGATTCCAGACTACAATGAGCAGTTCTTC
TRBJ2-5	TRBV5-1	.	TRBD1	CASSPEGGGETQYF	TGCGCCAGCAGCCCGGAAGGGGGCGGGGAGACCCAGTACTTC
TRBJ1-1	TRBV30	once	.	CAWSLQIFEEAFF	TGTGCCTGGAGCCTTCAGATTTTCGAGGAAGCTTTCTTT
TRBJ2-3	TRBV5-6	.	TRBD2	CASSPMTSGVTDTQYF	TGTGCCAGCAGCCCTATGACTAGCGGAGTCACAGATACGCAGTATTTT
TRBJ2-5	TRBV4-1	.	TRBD2	CASSQGLAGTQYF	TGCGCCAGCAGCCAAGGACTAGCGGGAACCCAGTACTTC
TRBJ2-7	TRBV5-1	.	.	CASSTGRIYEQYF	TGCGCCAGCAGCACGGGACGGATCTACGAGCAGTACTTC
TRBJ2-3	TRBV7-9	.	TRBD2	CASSLTATGLAGEAGTQYF	TGTGCCAGCAGCTTAACCGCTACCGGACTAGCGGGAGAAGCAGGTACGCAGTATTTT
TRBJ1-1	TRBV27	.	.	CASRGRGNTEAFF	TGTGCCAGCAGGGGACGGGGGAACACTGAAGCTTTCTTT
TRBJ1-1	TRBV6-5	.	.	CASSYDPRGNTEAFF	TGTGCCAGCAGTTACGATCCAAGAGGGAACACTGAAGCTTTCTTT
TRBJ2-3	TRBV6-4	few	.	CASGNGQTDTQYF	TGTGCCAGCGGTAATGGCCAAACAGATACGCAGTATTTT
TRBJ2-1	TRBV6-5	.	.	CASFRGNEQFF	TGTGCCAGCTTTAGGGGCAATGAGCAGTTCTTC
TRBJ2-5	TRBV29-1	.	.	CSVVFPDGTQETQYF	TGCAGCGTTGTCTTCCCGGACGGCACGCAAGAGACCCAGTACTTC